The clone carrying this T cell receptor (beta chain) showed up many times. Its target is unknown. Ligated cDNA underwent four rounds of PCR with nested alpha and beta constant region primers and SP2. A single record per CDR3 protein comes from TCRdb applying MiXCR to the 5' RACE reads. The sample contains roughly 30,000 distinct CDR3 sequences, 16% of which appear only once. Trimming left V 4 bases short and J 2 bases short, with 11 bases between. Germline values: CDR1 SQVTM, CDR2 ANQGSEA. The CDR3 loop spans 14 amino acids. The entry originates in a study of naive and memory T cell subsets. General observations from the study: The RNA method is potentially sensitive to activation and differentiation changes.

TCR cDNA received a 3' ligated oligonucleotide that carried a UMI. Whole blood, roughly 2.5 ml, came from adult healthy volunteers. Input was about 1 to 1,100 ng of DNase-treated total RNA without cell sorting. This sequence was found in a female donor in good health. V is TRBV29-1 and J is TRBJ1-4; the D is unclear. Here the CDR3 reads CSVVLAPTNEKLFF. For the CDR3, the DNA is TGCAGCGTTGTGTTGGCACCGACTAATGAAAAACTGTTTTTT.